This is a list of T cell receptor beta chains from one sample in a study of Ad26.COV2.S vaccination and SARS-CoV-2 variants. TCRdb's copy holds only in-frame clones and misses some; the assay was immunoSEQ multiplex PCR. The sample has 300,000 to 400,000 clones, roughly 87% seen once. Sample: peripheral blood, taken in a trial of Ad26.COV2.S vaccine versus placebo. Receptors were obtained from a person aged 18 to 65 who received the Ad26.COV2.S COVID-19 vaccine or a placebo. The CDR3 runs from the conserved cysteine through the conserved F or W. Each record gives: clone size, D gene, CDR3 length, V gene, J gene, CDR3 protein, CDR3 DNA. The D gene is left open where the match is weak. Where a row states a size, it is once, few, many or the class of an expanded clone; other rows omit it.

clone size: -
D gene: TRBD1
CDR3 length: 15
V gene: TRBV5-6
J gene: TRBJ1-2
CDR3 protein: CASSPGTGAYYGYTF
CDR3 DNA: TGTGCCAGCAGCCCTGGGACAGGGGCCTACTATGGCTACACCTTC

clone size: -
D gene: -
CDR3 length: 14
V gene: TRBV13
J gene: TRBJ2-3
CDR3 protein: CASSVDSWPDTQYF
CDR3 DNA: TGTGCCAGCAGCGTTGACAGTTGGCCAGATACGCAGTATTTT

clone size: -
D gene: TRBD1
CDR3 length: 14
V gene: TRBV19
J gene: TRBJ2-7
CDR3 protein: CASSIDRGRDEQYF
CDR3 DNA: TGTGCCAGTAGTATAGACAGGGGGCGCGACGAGCAGTACTTC

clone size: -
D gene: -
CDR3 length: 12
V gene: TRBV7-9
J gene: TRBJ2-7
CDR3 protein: CASSLGLREQYF
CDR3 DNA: TGTGCCAGCAGCCTGGGTTTGAGGGAGCAGTACTTC

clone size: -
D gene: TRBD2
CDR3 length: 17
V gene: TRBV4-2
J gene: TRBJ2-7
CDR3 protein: CASSQVGTSGTFYEQYF
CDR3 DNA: TGTGCCAGCAGCCAAGTCGGGACTAGCGGGACCTTCTACGAGCAGTACTTC

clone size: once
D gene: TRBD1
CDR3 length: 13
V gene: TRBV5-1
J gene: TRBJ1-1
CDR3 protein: CASHRGQDTEAFF
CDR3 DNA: TGCGCCAGCCACAGGGGACAAGACACTGAAGCTTTCTTT

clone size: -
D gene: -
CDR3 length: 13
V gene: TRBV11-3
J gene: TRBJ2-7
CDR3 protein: CASSRGILDEQYF
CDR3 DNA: TGTGCCAGCAGCCGTGGGATTCTCGACGAGCAGTACTTC

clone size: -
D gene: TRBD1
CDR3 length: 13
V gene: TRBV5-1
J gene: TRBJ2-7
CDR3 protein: CASSWDREYEQYF
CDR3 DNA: TGCGCCAGCAGCTGGGACAGGGAGTACGAGCAGTACTTC

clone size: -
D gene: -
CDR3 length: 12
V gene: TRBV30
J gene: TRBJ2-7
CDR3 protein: CAWRGRGGEQYF
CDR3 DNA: TGTGCCTGGAGGGGGCGGGGTGGCGAGCAGTACTTC

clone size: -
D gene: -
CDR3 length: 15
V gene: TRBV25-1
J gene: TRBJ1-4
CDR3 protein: CASSELDATNEKLFF
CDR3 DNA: TGTGCCAGCAGTGAATTGGACGCAACTAATGAAAAACTGTTTTTT

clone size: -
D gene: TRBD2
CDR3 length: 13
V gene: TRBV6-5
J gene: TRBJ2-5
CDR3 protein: CASSGGGRETQYF
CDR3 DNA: TGTGCCAGCAGCGGGGGGGGACGAGAGACCCAGTACTTC

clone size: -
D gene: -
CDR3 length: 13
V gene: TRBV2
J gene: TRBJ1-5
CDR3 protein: CASLQGLNQPQHF
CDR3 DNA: TGTGCCAGCCTCCAGGGACTCAATCAGCCCCAGCATTTT

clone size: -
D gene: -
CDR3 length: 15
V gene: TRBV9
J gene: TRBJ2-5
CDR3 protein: CASSVGEGSGETQYF
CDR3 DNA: TGTGCCAGCAGCGTAGGCGAGGGATCCGGGGAGACCCAGTACTTC

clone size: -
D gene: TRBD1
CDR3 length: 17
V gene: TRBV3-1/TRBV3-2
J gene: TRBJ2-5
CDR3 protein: CASSLPGTGGFGETQYF
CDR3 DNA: TGTGCCAGCAGCCTTCCCGGGACAGGGGGATTCGGAGAGACCCAGTACTTC

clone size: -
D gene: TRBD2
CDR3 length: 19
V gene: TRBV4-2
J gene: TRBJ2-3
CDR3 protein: CASSQASGLAYVYTDTQYF
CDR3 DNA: TGTGCCAGCAGCCAAGCTTCGGGACTAGCGTATGTATACACAGATACGCAGTATTTT

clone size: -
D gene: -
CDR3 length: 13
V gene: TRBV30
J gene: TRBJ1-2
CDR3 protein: CAWSVGLNYGYTF
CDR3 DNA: TGTGCCTGGAGTGTGGGGCTAAACTATGGCTACACCTTC

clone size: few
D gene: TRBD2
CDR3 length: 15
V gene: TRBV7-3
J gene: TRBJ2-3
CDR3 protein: CASSLNQGGTDTQYF
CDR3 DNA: TGTGCCAGCAGCTTAAATCAGGGAGGGACAGATACGCAGTATTTT

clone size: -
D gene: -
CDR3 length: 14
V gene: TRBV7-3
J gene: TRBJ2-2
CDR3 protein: CASSLRRTTGELFF
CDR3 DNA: TGTGCCAGCAGCCTCCGAAGGACCACCGGGGAGCTGTTTTTT

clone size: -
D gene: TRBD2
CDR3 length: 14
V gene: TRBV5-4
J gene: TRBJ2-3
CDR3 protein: CASRGGLSTDTQYF
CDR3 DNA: TGTGCCAGCAGGGGGGGACTAAGCACAGATACGCAGTATTTT

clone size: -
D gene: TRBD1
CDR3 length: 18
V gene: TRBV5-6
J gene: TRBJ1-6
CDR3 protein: CASSFQTGVGSYNSPLHF
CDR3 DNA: TGTGCCAGCAGCTTCCAGACAGGGGTTGGGTCCTATAATTCACCCCTCCACTTT

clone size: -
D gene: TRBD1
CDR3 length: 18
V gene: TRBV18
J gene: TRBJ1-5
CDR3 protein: CASSPPGTGVGSNQPQHF
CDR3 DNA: TGTGCCAGCTCACCACCCGGGACAGGGGTCGGGAGCAATCAGCCCCAGCATTTT

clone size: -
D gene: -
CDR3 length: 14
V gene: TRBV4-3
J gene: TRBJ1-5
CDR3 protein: CASSQEAHGQPQHF
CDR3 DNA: TGCGCCAGCAGCCAAGAAGCCCATGGGCAGCCCCAGCATTTT

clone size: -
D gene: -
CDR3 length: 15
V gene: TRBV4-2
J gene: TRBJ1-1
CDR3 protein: CASSFRTEINTEAFF
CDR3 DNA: TGTGCCAGCAGCTTCCGGACAGAAATTAACACTGAAGCTTTCTTT

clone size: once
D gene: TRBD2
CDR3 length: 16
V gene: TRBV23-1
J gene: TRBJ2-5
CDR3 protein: CASSLKTGTTVETQYF
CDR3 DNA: TGCGCCAGCAGCCTCAAAACCGGGACTACTGTGGAGACCCAGTACTTC

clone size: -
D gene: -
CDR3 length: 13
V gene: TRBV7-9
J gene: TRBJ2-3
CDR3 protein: CASSLLRTDTQYF
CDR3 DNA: TGTGCCAGCAGCCTTCTCCGCACAGATACGCAGTATTTT

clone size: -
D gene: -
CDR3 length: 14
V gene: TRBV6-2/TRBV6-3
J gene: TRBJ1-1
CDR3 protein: CASSPRQLNTEAFF
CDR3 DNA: TGTGCCAGCAGTCCCCGACAGTTGAACACTGAAGCTTTCTTT

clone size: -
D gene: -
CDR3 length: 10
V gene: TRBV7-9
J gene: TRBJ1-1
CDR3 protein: CASGRIEAFF
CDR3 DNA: TGTGCCAGCGGGAGGATTGAAGCTTTCTTT

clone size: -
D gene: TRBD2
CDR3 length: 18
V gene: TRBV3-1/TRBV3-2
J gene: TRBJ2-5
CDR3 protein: CASSQVSPSGEKQETQYF
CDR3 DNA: TGTGCCAGCAGCCAAGTCTCCCCTAGCGGGGAGAAACAAGAGACCCAGTACTTC

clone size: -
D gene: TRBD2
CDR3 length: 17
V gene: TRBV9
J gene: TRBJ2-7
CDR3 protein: CASSPGLAGGPIYEQYF
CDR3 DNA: TGTGCCAGCAGCCCAGGACTAGCGGGGGGCCCTATCTACGAGCAGTACTTC

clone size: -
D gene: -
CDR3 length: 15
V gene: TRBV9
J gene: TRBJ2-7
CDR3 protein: CASSVGYAAGYEQYF
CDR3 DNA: TGTGCCAGCAGCGTAGGTTATGCGGCGGGCTACGAGCAGTACTTC

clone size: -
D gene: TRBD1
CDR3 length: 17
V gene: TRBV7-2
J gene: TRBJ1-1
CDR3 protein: CASSQRGVDRGHTEAFF
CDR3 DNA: TGTGCCAGCAGCCAGCGAGGGGTGGACAGGGGGCATACTGAAGCTTTCTTT

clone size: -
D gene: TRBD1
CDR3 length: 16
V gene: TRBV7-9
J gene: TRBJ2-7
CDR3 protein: CASSPTGVRGIYEQYF
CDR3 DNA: TGTGCCAGCAGCCCGACAGGGGTTCGGGGGATCTACGAGCAGTACTTC